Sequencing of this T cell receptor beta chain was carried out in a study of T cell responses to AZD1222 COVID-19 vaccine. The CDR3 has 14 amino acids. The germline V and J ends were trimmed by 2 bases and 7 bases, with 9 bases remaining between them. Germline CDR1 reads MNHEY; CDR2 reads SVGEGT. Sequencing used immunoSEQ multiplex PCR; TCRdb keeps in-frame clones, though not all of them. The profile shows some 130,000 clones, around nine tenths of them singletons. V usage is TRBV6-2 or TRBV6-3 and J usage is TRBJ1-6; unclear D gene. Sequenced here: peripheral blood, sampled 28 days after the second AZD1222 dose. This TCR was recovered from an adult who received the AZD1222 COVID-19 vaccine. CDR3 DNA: TGTGCCAGCAGTTACGGATCGGGGAATTCACCCCTCCACTTT. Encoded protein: CASSYGSGNSPLHF.